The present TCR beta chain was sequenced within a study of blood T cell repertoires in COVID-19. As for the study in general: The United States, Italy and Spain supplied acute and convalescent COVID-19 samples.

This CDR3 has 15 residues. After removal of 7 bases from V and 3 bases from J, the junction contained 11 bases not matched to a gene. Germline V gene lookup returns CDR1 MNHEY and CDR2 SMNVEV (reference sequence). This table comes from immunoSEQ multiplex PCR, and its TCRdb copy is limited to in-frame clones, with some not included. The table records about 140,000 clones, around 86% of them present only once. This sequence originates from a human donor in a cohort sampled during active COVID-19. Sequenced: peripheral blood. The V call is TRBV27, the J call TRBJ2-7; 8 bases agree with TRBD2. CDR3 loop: CASMTISGISYEQYF. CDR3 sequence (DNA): TGTGCCAGCATGACGATTAGCGGGATCAGCTACGAGCAGTACTTC.